The clone carrying this T cell receptor (beta chain) was observed many times. The antigen is unknown. This CDR3 contains 15 residues. The V gene's germline CDR1 is KGHSH and CDR2 LQKENI. V dropped 2 bases and J dropped 7 bases, with 14 bases sitting between them. This entry belongs to a study of regulatory T cells in long-lasting Graves disease. Overall study findings and caveats: Thyroid tissue was not studied; only peripheral blood was.

Building of the TCR beta libraries involved iRepertoire HTBI primers and Arm-PCR of CDR3 regions. As originally analysed: Taken together, the samples had 55 to 65 TRBV and more than 12 TRBJ segments identified. TCRdb called the multiplex PCR reads again in MiXCR, with one record for every CDR3 protein. What appears here as the V and J calls and clone size reflects TCRdb's work, not the paper's. The sample yields around 480,000 distinct CDR3 sequences, roughly 15% seen once. Indicated time point: newly diagnosed GD, antithyroid drugs for less than 3 months. PBMC RNA was the source of the TCR library. An endocrinology department in Xi'an, China, recruited the patients. The EDTA tubes were filled with around 9.2 milliliters of drawn peripheral blood. A further study also used this sample, focusing on T cells in Graves' hyperthyroidism and ophthalmopathy.

The chain has TRBV18 and TRBJ1-4; D may be TRBD1 (5 bases). This sequence was found in a man aged 35-49 years with Graves disease. The sequencing used peripheral blood mononuclear cells (PBMCs), collected at new diagnosis, from a patient treated with antithyroid drugs. CDR3 nucleotides: TGTGCCAGCTCACCATACGGGGGTTACTCTGAAAAACTGTTTTTT. Translated: CASSPYGGYSEKLFF.